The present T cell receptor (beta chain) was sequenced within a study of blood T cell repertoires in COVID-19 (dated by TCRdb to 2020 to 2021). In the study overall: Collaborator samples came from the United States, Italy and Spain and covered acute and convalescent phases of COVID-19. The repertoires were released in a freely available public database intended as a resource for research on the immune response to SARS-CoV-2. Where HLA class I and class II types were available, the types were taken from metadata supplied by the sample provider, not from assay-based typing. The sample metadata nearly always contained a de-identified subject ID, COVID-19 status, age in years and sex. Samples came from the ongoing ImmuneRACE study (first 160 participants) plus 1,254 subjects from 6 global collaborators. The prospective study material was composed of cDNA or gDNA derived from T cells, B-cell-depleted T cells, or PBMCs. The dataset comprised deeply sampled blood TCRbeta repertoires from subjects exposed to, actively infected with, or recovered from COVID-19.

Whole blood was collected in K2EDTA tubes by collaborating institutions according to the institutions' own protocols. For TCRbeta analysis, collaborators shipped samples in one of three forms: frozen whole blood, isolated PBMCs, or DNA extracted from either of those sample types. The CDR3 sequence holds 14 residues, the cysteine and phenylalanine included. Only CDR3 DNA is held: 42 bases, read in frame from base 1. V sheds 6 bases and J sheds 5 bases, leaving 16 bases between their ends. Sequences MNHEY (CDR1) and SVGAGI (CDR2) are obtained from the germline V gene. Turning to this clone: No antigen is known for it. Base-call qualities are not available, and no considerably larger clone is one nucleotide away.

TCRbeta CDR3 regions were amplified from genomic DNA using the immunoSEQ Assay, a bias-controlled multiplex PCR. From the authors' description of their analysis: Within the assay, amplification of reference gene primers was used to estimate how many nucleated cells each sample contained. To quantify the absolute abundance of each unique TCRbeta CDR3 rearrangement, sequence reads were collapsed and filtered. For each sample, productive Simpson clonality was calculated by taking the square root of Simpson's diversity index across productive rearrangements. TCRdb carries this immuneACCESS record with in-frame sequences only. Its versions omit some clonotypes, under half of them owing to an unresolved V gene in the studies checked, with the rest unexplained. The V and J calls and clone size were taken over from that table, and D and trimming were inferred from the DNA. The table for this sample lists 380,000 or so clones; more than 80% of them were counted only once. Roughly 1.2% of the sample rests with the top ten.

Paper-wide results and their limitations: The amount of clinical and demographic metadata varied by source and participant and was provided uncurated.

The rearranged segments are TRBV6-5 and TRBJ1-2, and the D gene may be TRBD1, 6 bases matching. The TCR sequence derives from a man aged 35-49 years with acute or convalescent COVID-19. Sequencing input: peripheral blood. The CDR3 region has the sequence CASRGGGARYGYTF. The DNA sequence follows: TGTGCCAGCAGGGGAGGGGGAGCAAGGTATGGCTACACCTTC.